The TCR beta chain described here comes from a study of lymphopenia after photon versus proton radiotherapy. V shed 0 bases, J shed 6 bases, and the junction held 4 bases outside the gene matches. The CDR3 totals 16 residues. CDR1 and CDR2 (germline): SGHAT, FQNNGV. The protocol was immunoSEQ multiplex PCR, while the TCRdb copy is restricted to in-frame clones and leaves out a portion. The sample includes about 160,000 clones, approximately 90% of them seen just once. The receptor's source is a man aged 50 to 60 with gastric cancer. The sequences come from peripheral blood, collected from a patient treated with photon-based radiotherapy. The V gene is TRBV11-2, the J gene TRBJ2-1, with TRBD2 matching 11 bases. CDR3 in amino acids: CASSLDVGLAGNEQFF. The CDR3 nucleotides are TGTGCCAGCAGCTTAGATGTCGGACTAGCGGGCAATGAGCAGTTCTTC.